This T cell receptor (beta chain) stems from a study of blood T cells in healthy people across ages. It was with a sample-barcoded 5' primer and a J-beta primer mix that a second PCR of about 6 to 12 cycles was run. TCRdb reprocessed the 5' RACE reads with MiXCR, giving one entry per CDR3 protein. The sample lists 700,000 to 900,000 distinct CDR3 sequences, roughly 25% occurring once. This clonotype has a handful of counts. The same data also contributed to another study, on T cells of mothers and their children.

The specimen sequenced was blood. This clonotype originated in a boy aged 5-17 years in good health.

Here the CDR3 DNA reads TGTGCCATCAGTGTCGGGCCGCATACGGAGCCCCAGCATTTT. This encodes CAISVGPHTEPQHF. V is TRBV10-3 and J is TRBJ1-5, with D unclear. Between the trimmed V and J ends, which lost 4 bases and 8 bases, there was a span of 15 bases. The CDR3 runs 14 residues. In germline, CDR1 is ENHRY, CDR2 SYGVKD.